This T cell receptor (beta chain) originates from a study of blood T cell repertoires in COVID-19. Turning to the study itself: Donors in the United States, Italy and Spain gave samples during acute or convalescent COVID-19. The analysed material was cDNA or gDNA that came from T cells, B-cell-depleted T cells, or PBMCs.

This clone was detected only a few times. As handled by the study authors: The authors estimated nucleated cell counts from reference gene primer amplification. TCRdb's table, derived via immunoSEQ multiplex PCR, lists solely in-frame clones and lacks some. V and J calls and clone size follow that table, whereas D and trimming were derived from the DNA. The sample shows around 150,000 clones, around three quarters of them seen only once. The CDR3 extends over 14 amino acids. V shed 1 base and J shed 6 bases, with 13 bases lying between them. Per the germline V gene, CDR1 is SGHDN and CDR2 is FVKESK. This sequence joins TRBV14 and TRBJ2-7; D gene ambiguous. Sequenced: peripheral blood. This clonotype originated in a man in his fifties or sixties with active or convalescent COVID-19. As DNA, the CDR3 is TGTGCCAGCAGCCAAGGGAAAGTCTCAGGCGAGCAGTACTTC. Translated, it gives CASSQGKVSGEQYF.